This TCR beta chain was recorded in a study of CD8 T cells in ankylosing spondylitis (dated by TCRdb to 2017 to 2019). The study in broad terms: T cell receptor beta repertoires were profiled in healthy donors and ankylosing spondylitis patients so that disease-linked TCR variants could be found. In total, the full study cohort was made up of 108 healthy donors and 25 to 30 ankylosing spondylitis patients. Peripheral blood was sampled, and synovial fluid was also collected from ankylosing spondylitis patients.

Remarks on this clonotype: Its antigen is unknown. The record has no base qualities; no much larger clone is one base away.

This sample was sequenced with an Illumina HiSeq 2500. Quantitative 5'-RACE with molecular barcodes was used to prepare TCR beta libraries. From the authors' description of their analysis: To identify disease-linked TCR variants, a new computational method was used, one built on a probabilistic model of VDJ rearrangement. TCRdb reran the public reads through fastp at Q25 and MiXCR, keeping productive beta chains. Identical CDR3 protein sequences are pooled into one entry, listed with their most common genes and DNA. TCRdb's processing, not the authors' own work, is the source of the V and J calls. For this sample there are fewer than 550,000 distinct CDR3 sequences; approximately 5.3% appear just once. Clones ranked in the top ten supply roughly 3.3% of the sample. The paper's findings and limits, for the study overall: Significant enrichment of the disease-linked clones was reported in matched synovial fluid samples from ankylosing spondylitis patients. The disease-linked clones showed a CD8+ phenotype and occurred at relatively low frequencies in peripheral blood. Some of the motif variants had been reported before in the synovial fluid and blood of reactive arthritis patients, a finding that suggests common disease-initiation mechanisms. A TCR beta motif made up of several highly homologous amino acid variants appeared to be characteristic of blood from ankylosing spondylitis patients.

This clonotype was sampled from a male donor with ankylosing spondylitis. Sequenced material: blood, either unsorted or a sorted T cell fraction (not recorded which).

The CDR3 amino acid sequence is: CASSRKGYNEQFF. In nucleotide form, the sequence is TGTGCCAGCAGCCGTAAGGGGTACAATGAGCAGTTCTTC. The chain employs TRBV3-1 and TRBJ2-1, and TRBD1 may be the D gene, going by 5 matching bases. The junction shows trimming of 4 bases on V and 4 bases on J, plus 8 bases between the germline ends. The germline V gene (reference sequence) provides CDR1 LGHDT and CDR2 YNNKEL. Measured from the cysteine to the phenylalanine, the CDR3 is 13 residues long. CDR3 DNA is the only sequence kept; it has 39 bases, read in frame from the first base.